The following is a T cell receptor beta chain sequence with its context. One end of the junction fails to match germline, which may point to a read error. The repertoire was sequenced with immunoSEQ multiplex PCR; TCRdb's copy has only in-frame clones and lacks some. The sample has 50,000 or so clones; around 72% are singletons. This entry belongs to a study of PD-L1 blockade in urothelial cancer. Overall study: It was at some point between 2014 and 2016 that patients started atezolizumab at 1,200 mg intravenously every 3 weeks. Blood was evaluated 3 weeks (second dose) and 6 weeks after therapy began.

Sample time point: pretreatment peripheral blood. Each patient supplied 1 to 8 pretreatment and on-treatment samples. The sample was PBMCs, taken around atezolizumab (anti-PD-L1) treatment. This TCR was recovered from a man in his 70s with urothelial cancer.

CDR3 bases: TGTGCTAGCAGCTTAACAACTAGGGCGACAACGCAGTTCTTC. Protein: CASSLTTRATTQFF. The chain links TRBV7-7 to TRBJ2-1, with a weak D call TRBD2 (5 bases). CDR3 length: 14 amino acids. CDR1 and CDR2 (germline): SSHAT, FNYEAQ (reference sequence).